This entry is about one T cell receptor delta chain. The antigen is unknown. Germline V gives CDR1 TSWWSYY, CDR2 QGS. V lost 4 bases, J lost 0 bases, and 24 bases lay in between. This CDR3 comprises 19 residues. After alphabeta T cell depletion, CD3+ Vdelta1+ Vdelta2- thymocytes were sorted. Sorted Vdelta1+ thymocytes were roughly 98% to 99.6% pure. Sequences come from RNA converted to cDNA by reverse transcription. Multiplex PCR used pooled V-gene forward primers and a constant-region reverse primer to amplify CDR3s. TCRdb ran CATT on the multiplex PCR reads. The profile shows 80,000 or so delta-chain clones, about 38% of them singletons. This specimen comes from a study of Vδ1+ human thymocytes. Findings and caveats of the study: Despite high sort purity, about 20% of thymic T cell receptor delta sequences were Vdelta2. Thymic TRG and TRD repertoires appeared highly polyclonal, with Gaussian CDR3 length distributions.

Sequencing was performed on Vdelta1+ gamma-delta thymocytes from the thymus. Subset described: FACS-sorted CD3+ TCRalphabeta- TCRVdelta1+ TCRVdelta2- thymocytes. The TCR was taken from a boy younger than two who had congenital heart surgery. The chain combines TRDV1 with TRDJ1, with D perhaps assigned TRDD2 or TRDD3 (8 bases each). The CDR3 here is CALGAKLPTGIRYTDKLIF. Here the CDR3 DNA reads TGTGCTCTTGGGGCAAAGCTTCCTACTGGGATACGGTACACCGATAAACTCATCTTT.